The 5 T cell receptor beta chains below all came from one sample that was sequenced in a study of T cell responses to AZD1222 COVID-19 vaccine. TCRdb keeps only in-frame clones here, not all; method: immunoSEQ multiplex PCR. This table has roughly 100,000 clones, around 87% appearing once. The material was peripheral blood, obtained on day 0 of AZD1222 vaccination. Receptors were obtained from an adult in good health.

CDR3 DNA sequence: TGTGCCAGCAGCCAATGGGGCATGCGGTACGAGCAGTACTTC. Translating it yields CASSQWGMRYEQYF. This chain uses TRBV14 with TRBJ2-7, with a possible D match to TRBD1 (5 bases). The CDR3 contains 14 residues. Between the trimmed V and J ends, which lost 2 bases and 4 bases, there was a span of 12 bases. CDR1 is SGHDN, CDR2 FVKESK, per germline.

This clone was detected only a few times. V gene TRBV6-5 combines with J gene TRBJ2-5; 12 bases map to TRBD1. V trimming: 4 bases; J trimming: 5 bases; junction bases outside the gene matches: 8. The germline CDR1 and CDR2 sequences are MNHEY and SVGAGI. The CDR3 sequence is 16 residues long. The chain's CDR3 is CASSLTGTGGFETQYF. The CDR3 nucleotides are TGTGCCAGCAGTTTAACCGGGACAGGGGGCTTTGAGACCCAGTACTTC.

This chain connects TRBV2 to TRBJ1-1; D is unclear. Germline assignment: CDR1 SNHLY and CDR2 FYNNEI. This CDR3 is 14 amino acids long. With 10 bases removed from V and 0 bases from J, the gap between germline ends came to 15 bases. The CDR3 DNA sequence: TGTGCCACTACCAGCGGTGGGATGAACACTGAAGCTTTCTTT. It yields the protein CATTSGGMNTEAFF.

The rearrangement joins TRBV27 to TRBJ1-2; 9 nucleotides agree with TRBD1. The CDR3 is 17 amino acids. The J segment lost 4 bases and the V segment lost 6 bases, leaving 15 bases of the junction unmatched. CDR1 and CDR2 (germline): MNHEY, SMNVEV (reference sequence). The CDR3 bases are TGTGCCAGCAGATTCCTGGGACAGGGTGAAGTCGGCTATGGCTACACCTTC. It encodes CASRFLGQGEVGYGYTF.

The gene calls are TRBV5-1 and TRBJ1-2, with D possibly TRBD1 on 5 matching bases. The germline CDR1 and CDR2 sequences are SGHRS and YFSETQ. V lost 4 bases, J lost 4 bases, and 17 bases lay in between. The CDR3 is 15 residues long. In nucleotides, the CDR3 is TGCGCCAGCAGCCCAGTTTCGGGGGGTGGCTATGGCTACACCTTC. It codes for CASSPVSGGGYGYTF.